This note documents a single TCR beta chain sequence. What it binds is unknown. The V end lost 4 bases, the J end lost 7 bases, and 13 bases lay between the germline ends. This CDR3 is 13 amino acids long. Per the germline V gene, CDR1 is SQVTM and CDR2 is ANQGSEA. The sample originates from a study of PD-1 blockade in classical Hodgkin lymphoma. Study overall: Nivolumab dosing for patients was 3 mg/kg, administered intravenously every 2 weeks.

Study observations and caveats: According to reports, newly diagnosed patients had lower baseline TCR diversity than healthy donors, and relapsed/refractory patients had lower baseline TCR diversity still. TCR diversity in CD4+, not CD8+, cells rose significantly by C4D1. Patients who initiated nivolumab within 1 year of ASCT were excluded.

Measured with immunoSEQ multiplex PCR; TCRdb has only the in-frame clones, and not every one. The sample has 100,000 to 120,000 clones; approximately 89% are singletons. The time point was: cycle 4 day 1 (C4D1), after 6 weeks of nivolumab. In every patient, relapse followed autologous stem cell transplantation, while exposure to brentuximab vedotin differed. The sample was peripheral blood mononuclear cells (PBMCs), taken before the fourth cycle of nivolumab. This TCR was recovered from a human donor with classical Hodgkin lymphoma. The V call is TRBV29-1, the J call TRBJ1-4, with D possibly matching TRBD1 (5 bases). CDR3 bases: TGCAGCGTTGGAGGGGTGCGGGGTGAAAAACTGTTTTTT. Amino acids: CSVGGVRGEKLFF.